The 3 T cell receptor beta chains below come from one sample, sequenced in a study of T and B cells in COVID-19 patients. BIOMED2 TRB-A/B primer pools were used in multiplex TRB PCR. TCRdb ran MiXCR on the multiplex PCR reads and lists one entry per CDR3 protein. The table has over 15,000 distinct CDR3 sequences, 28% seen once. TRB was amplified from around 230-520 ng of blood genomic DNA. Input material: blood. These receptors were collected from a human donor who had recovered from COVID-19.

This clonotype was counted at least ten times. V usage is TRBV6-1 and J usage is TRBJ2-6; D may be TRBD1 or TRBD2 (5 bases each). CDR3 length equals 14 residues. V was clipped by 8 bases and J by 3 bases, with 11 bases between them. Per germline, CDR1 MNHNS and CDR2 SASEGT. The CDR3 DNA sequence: TGTGCCAGCGCAGGGAGTCGTGGGGCCAACGTCCTGACTTTC. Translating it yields CASAGSRGANVLTF.

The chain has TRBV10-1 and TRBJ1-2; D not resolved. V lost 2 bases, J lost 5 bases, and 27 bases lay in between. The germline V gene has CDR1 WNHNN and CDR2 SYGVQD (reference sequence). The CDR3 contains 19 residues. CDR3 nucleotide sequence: TGCGCCAGCAGTGAGCCTAGATACCGGGCCCCCCTAAGAGGGTATGGCTACACCTTC. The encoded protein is CASSEPRYRAPLRGYGYTF.

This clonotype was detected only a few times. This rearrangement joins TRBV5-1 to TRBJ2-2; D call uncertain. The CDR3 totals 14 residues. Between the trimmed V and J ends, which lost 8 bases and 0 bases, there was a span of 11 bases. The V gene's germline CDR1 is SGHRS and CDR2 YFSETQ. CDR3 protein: CASRAGTNTGELFF. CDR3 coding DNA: TGCGCCAGTCGGGCAGGAACGAACACCGGGGAGCTGTTTTTT.